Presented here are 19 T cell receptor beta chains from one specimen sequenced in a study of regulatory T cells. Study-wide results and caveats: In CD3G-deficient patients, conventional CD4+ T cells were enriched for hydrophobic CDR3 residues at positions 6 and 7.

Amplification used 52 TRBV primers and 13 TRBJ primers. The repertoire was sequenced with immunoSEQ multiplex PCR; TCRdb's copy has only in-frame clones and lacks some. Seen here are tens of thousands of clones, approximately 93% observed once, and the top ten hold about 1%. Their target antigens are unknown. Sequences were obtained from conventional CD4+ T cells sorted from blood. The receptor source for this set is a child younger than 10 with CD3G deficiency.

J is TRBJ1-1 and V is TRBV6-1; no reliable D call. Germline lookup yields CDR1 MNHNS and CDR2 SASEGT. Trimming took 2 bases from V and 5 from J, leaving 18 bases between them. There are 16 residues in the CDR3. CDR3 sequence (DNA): TGTGCCAGCAGTGAACTGGGCCTACGGAGCTCGACTGAAGCTTTCTTT. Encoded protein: CASSELGLRSSTEAFF.

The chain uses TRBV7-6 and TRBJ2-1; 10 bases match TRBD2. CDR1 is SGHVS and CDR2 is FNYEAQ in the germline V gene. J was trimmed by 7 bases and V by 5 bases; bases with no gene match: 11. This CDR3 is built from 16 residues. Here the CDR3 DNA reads TGTGCCAGCAGCCCCCTCCTAGCGGGAGTGTTAAATGAGCAGTTCTTC. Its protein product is CASSPLLAGVLNEQFF.

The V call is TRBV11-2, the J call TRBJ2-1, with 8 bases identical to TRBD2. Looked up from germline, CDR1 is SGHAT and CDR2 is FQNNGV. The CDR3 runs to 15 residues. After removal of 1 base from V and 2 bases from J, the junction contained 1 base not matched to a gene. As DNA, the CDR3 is TGTGCCAGCAGCTTAGGACTAGCGCCCTACAATGAGCAGTTCTTC. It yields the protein CASSLGLAPYNEQFF.

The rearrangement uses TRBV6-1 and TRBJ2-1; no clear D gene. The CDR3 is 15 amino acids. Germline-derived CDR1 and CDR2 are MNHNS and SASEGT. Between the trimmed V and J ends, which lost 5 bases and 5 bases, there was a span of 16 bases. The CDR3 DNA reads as TGTGCCAGCAGTCCCCAGAAATACGCAAACAATGAGCAGTTCTTC. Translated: CASSPQKYANNEQFF.

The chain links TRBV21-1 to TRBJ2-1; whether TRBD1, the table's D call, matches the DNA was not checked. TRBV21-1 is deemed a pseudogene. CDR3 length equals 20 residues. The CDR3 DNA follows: TGTGCCAGCAGCAAAGGGGTCCGGTGTGCAGGGCCCTTCTTCTACAATGAGCAGTTCTTC. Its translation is CASSKGVRCAGPFFYNEQFF.

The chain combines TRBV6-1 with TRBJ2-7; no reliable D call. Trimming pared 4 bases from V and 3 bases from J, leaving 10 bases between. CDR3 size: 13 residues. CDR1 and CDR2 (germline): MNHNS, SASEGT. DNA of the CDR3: TGTGCCAGCAGTGGGACCGTCAACTACGAGCAGTACTTC. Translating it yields CASSGTVNYEQYF.

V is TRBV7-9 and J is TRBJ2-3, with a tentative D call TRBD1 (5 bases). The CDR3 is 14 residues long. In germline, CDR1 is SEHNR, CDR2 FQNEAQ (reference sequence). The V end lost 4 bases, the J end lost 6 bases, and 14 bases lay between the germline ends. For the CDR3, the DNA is TGTGCCAGCAGCTCGAACCTTCAGGGCGATACGCAGTATTTT. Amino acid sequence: CASSSNLQGDTQYF. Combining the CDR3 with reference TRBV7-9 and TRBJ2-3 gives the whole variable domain DTGVSQNPRHKITKRGQNVTFRCDPISEHNRLYWYRQTLGQGPEFLTYFQNEAQLEKSRLLSDRFSAERPKGSFSTLEIQRTEQGDSAMYLCASSSNLQGDTQYFGPGTRLTVL.

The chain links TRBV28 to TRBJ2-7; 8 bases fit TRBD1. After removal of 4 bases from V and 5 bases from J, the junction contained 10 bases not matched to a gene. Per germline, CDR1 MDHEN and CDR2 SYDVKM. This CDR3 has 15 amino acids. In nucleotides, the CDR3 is TGTGCCAGCAGTTCCCCTCGGACAGGGAAGAACGAGCAGTACTTC. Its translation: CASSSPRTGKNEQYF.

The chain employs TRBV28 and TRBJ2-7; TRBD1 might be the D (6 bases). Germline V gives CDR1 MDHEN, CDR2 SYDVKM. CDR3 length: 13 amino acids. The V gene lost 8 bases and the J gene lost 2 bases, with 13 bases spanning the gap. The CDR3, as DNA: TGTGCCAGCGGACAGAGCCAACCCTACGAGCAGTACTTC. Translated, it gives CASGQSQPYEQYF.

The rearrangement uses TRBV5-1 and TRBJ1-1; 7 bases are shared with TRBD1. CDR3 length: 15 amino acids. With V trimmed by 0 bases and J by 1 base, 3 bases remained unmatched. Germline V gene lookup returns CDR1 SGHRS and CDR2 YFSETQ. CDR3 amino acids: CASSLGTGGNTEAFF. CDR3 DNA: TGCGCCAGCAGCTTGGGGACAGGTGGGAACACTGAAGCTTTCTTT.

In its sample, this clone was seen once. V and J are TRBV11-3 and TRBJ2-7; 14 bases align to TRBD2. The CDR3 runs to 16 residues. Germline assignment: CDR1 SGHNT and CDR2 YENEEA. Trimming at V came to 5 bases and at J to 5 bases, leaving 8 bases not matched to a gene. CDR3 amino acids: CASSQGLAGGLDEQYF. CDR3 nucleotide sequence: TGTGCCAGCAGCCAAGGACTAGCGGGAGGCCTTGACGAGCAGTACTTC.

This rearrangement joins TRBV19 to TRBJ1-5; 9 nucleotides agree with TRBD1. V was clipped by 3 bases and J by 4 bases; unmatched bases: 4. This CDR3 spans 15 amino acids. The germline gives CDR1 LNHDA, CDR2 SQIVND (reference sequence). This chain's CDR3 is CASSIDRGGNQPQHF. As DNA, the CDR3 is TGTGCCAGTAGTATCGACAGGGGGGGTAATCAGCCCCAGCATTTT.

Written as DNA, the CDR3 is TGTGCTAGTGGTTCAAAGAGCTCCTACAATGAGCAGTTCTTC. Residues: CASGSKSSYNEQFF. The J gene is TRBJ2-1, the V gene TRBV12-5; D uncertain. V was pared by 4 bases and J by 0 bases, with 7 bases between. The CDR3 is 14 amino acids. Germline assignment: CDR1 LGHNT and CDR2 FRNRAP.

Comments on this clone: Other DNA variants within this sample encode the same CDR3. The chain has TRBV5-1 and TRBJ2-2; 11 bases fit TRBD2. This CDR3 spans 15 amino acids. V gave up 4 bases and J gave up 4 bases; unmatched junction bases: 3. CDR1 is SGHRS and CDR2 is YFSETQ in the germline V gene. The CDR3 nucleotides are TGCGCCAGCAGCAAAGGACTAGCGGGCACCGGGGAGCTGTTTTTT. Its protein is CASSKGLAGTGELFF. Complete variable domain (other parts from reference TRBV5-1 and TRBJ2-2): KAGVTQTPRYLIKTRGQQVTLSCSPISGHRSVSWYQQTPGQGLQFLFEYFSETQRNKGNFPGRFSGRQFSNSRSEMNVSTLELGDSALYLCASSKGLAGTGELFFGEGSRLTVL.

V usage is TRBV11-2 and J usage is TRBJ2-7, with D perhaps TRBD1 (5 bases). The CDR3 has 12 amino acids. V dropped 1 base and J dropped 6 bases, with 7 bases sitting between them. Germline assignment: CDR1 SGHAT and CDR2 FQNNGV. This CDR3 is CASSLARGEQYF. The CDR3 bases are TGTGCCAGCAGCTTAGCAAGGGGCGAGCAGTACTTC.

In DNA, the CDR3 is TGTGCCAGCAGTTTGGTGACACCCAGGTGGGGCGTCTACGAGCAGTACTTC. Its translation is CASSLVTPRWGVYEQYF. The rearrangement links TRBV27 to TRBJ2-7; maybe TRBD1 (5 bases). The CDR3 contains 17 residues. Germline loops: CDR1 MNHEY, CDR2 SMNVEV (reference sequence). V lost 3 bases and J lost 3, with 21 bases in between.

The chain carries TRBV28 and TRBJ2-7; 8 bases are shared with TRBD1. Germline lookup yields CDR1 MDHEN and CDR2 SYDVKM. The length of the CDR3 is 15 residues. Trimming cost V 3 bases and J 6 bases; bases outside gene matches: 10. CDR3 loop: CASSLGGTGLSEQYF. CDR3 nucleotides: TGTGCCAGCAGTTTGGGCGGGACAGGTCTTTCCGAGCAGTACTTC.

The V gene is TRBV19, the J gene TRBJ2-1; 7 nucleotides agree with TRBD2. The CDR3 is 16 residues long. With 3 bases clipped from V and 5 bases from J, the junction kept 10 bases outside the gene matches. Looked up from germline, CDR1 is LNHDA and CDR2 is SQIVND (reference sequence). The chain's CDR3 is CASSIYPLTSNNEQFF. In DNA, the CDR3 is TGTGCCAGTAGTATCTACCCTTTGACTAGCAACAATGAGCAGTTCTTC.

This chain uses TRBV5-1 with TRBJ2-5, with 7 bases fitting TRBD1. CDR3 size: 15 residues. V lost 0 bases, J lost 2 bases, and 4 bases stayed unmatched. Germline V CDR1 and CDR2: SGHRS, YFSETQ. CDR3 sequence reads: CASSLGQGYQETQYF. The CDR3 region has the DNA TGCGCCAGCAGCTTGGGACAGGGTTATCAAGAGACCCAGTACTTC.